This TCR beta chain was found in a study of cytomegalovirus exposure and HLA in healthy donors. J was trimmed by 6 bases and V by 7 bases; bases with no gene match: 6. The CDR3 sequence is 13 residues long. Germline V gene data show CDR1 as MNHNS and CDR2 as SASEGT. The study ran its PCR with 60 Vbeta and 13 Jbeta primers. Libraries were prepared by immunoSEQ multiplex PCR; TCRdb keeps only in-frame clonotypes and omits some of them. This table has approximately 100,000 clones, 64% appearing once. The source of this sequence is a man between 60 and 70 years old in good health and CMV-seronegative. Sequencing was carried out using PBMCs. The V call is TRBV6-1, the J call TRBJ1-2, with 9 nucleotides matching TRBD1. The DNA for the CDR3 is TGTGCCAGCAATGCCGGGACAGGGAATGGCTACACCTTC. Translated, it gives CASNAGTGNGYTF.